This T cell receptor (beta chain) stems from a study of T cells in localized non-small cell lung cancer. General observations from the study: In the blood, greater T cell density corresponded to longer overall survival. Median around 56 top-100 tumor clones were shared with paired adjacent lung.

Sequencing was performed with immunoSEQ multiplex PCR; in TCRdb, only in-frame clones are kept and a portion is missing. Of 50,000 to 75,000 clones listed, approximately 90% are singletons. The count of this clone is one. The antigen remains unidentified. The TCR was taken from a man aged 40 to 69 with stage I lung adenocarcinoma. The specimen comprised peripheral blood, sampled before any cancer treatment.

Here the CDR3 reads CASSLFASGRMADTQYF. In nucleotides, the CDR3 is TGTGCCAGCAGCTTGTTCGCTAGCGGGAGGATGGCAGATACGCAGTATTTT. The chain uses TRBV7-9 and TRBJ2-3, with 11 nucleotides matching TRBD2. Per the germline V gene, CDR1 is SEHNR and CDR2 is FQNEAQ (reference sequence). The CDR3 totals 17 residues. The ends lost 3 bases at V and 4 bases at J; junction bases unmatched: 9.